What follows are 18 T cell receptor beta chains derived from one specimen sequenced in a study of blood T cell repertoires in COVID-19 (dated by TCRdb to about 2020). The library came from the immunoSEQ multiplex PCR assay. The immuneACCESS repertoire file appears here via TCRdb, limited to in-frame rearrangements. These files lack a portion of the clones; in checked studies, under half of the deficit traces to unresolved V genes, and the cause of the others is not known. In all, the sample holds 130,000 to 150,000 clones, and roughly four fifths of those were seen once. Approximately 6.5% of the sample is in the top ten clones. Sequences were obtained from peripheral blood. Receptors were obtained from a human donor in a cohort sampled during active COVID-19.

V is TRBV7-8 and J is TRBJ1-4, with a possible D match to TRBD1 (6 bases). Germline CDR1 reads SGHVS; CDR2 reads FQNEAQ. Trimming took 5 bases from V and 5 from J, leaving 15 bases between them. The CDR3 has 15 amino acids. CDR3 amino acids: CASSRDGTPNEKLFF. CDR3 DNA: TGTGCCAGCAGCCGAGACGGGACACCCAATGAAAAACTGTTTTTT.

This chain joins TRBV28 and TRBJ1-5; 10 bases map to TRBD1. CDR3 length: 18 residues. Per germline, CDR1 MDHEN and CDR2 SYDVKM. The junction had 15 bases not matched to a gene; V was cut back by 4 bases and J by 6 bases. The CDR3 region has the DNA TGTGCCAGCAGTTCCCCCTCGACAGGGGGCTGGCGGGGTCAGCCCCAGCATTTT. This translates into CASSSPSTGGWRGQPQHF.

Here the CDR3 reads CASSFQYATNEKLFF. As DNA, the CDR3 is TGTGCCAGCAGTTTCCAGTATGCAACTAATGAAAAACTGTTTTTT. V usage is TRBV27 and J usage is TRBJ1-4; no firm D call. Germline-derived CDR1 and CDR2 are MNHEY and SMNVEV (reference sequence). Trimming removed 3 bases from V and 0 bases from J, with 8 bases in between. The CDR3 length is 15 residues. The variable domain in full, with the rest retrieved from reference TRBV27 and TRBJ1-4, is EAQVTQNPRYLITVTGKKLTVTCSQNMNHEYMSWYRQDPGLGLRQIYYSMNVEVTDKGDVPEGYKVSRKEKRNFPLILESPSPNQTSLYFCASSFQYATNEKLFFGSGTQLSVL.

The V call is TRBV28, the J call TRBJ1-1, with 8 bases that match TRBD1. From germline, CDR1 is MDHEN and CDR2 SYDVKM. The CDR3 is made up of 14 amino acids. V shed 3 bases, J shed 6 bases, and the junction held 6 bases outside the gene matches. Here the CDR3 DNA reads TGTGCCAGCAGTTTCCATGACAGGGGTTCTGAAGCTTTCTTT. This codes for CASSFHDRGSEAFF.

V is TRBV19 and J is TRBJ1-1; D call uncertain. This CDR3 is 13 amino acids long. Germline V gives CDR1 LNHDA, CDR2 SQIVND (reference sequence). The V and J ends lost 9 bases and 1 base respectively, with 12 bases between them. Here the CDR3 DNA reads TGTGCCAGCACCGGGAGACAGAACACTGAAGCTTTCTTT. This codes for CASTGRQNTEAFF.

The rearrangement joins TRBV20-1 to TRBJ1-6; D call uncertain. Trimming shortened V by 3 bases and J by 10 bases, and 13 bases separated the two germline ends. The CDR3 has 13 residues. The germline CDR1 and CDR2 sequences are DFQATT and SNEGSKA (reference sequence). The CDR3 nucleotides are TGCAGTGCTAGTTCTCCGGGTATCTCACCCCTCCACTTT. Its translation: CSASSPGISPLHF.

In this sample, this clone turned up many times. The chain carries TRBV21-1 and TRBJ1-5; TRBD1 is the table's D call and was not checked against the DNA. TRBV21-1 is marked as a pseudogene. The CDR3 runs to 16 residues. The CDR3 sequence is CASSKGTGLSNQPQHF. CDR3 nucleotides: TGTGCCAGCAGCAAGGGGACAGGGTTGAGCAATCAGCCCCAGCATTTT.

This clone was seen a single time. The chain combines TRBV7-2 with TRBJ2-6, with TRBD2 identical over 12 bases. Trimming removed 4 bases from V and 0 bases from J; junction bases left unmatched: 7. CDR1 SGHTA and CDR2 FQGNSA come from the germline V gene. The CDR3 extends over 19 amino acids. The CDR3 spells CASSSRLAGEPSGANVLTF. The CDR3 DNA reads as TGTGCCAGCAGCTCACGACTAGCGGGGGAACCCTCTGGGGCCAACGTCCTGACTTTC.

In the case of this clone: At one end, the junction sequence differs from germline, possibly due to a read error. This sequence joins TRBV14 and TRBJ1-3; a weak D match, TRBD1 (5 bases). Germline CDR1 and CDR2: SGHDN and FVKESK. This CDR3 is built from 13 residues. In DNA, the CDR3 is TGTGCCAGCAGCCAAGATGTCAGGGATCTCGTAAATTTT. It is translated as CASSQDVRDLVNF.

This chain links TRBV7-8 with TRBJ2-3; 7 bases are shared with TRBD1. The CDR3 is 14 residues long. V lost 1 base to trimming and J lost 5 bases; unmatched junction nucleotides: 3. Germline CDR1 and CDR2: SGHVS and FQNEAQ. CDR3 region: CASSLGDRVDTQYF. The CDR3 bases are TGTGCCAGCAGCTTAGGTGACAGGGTAGATACGCAGTATTTT.

The rearrangement joins TRBV5-6 to TRBJ1-5; D may be TRBD1 (6 bases). Germline values: CDR1 SGHDT, CDR2 YYEEEE. The CDR3 sequence is 15 residues long. Trimming left V 5 bases short and J 9 bases short, with 21 bases between. CDR3 sequence: CASSFGATAGAPQHF. CDR3 bases: TGTGCCAGCAGTTTCGGAGCTACCGCAGGGGCGCCCCAGCATTTT.

The V gene is TRBV18, the J gene TRBJ2-5; no clear D. V was clipped by 3 bases and J by 3 bases, with 5 bases between them. This CDR3 has 12 residues. Germline V gene lookup returns CDR1 KGHSH and CDR2 LQKENI. CDR3: CASSPAEETQYF. Written as DNA, the CDR3 is TGTGCCAGCTCACCTGCAGAAGAGACCCAGTACTTC.

Notes on this clone: Compared with germline, one end of the junction differs, possibly owing to a read error. This chain uses TRBV9 with TRBJ2-3; TRBD2 agrees at 10 bases. The CDR3 has 12 residues. Germline V gives CDR1 SGDLS, CDR2 YYNGEE. The CDR3 DNA is TGTGCCAGCAGCGAAGCGGGGGGGCCTCTCCGTTTT. This sequence encodes CASSEAGGPLRF.

This chain links TRBV5-1 with TRBJ2-3, with TRBD2 identical over 8 bases. The CDR3 totals 13 residues. Germline V gene data show CDR1 as SGHRS and CDR2 as YFSETQ. The V gene end was trimmed by 4 bases and the J gene end by 6 bases; junction bases not matched to a gene: 4. The CDR3 loop reads CASSPRGGDTQYF. CDR3 DNA sequence: TGCGCCAGCAGCCCCCGCGGGGGGGATACGCAGTATTTT.

The rearrangement uses TRBV30 and TRBJ2-1; 9 bases are shared with TRBD1. This CDR3 region has 13 residues. Germline-derived CDR1 and CDR2 are GTSNPN and SVGIG (reference sequence). Germline trimming cut 2 bases from V and 8 bases from J; bases unmatched to any gene: 4. The CDR3 DNA sequence: TGTGCCTGGAGTAGGGGACAGGGTTATGAGCAGTTCTTC. Its protein product is CAWSRGQGYEQFF.

This clone is a singleton in its sample. CDR3 sequence reads: CAISEAGGLQETQYF. The DNA of the CDR3 is TGTGCCATCAGTGAAGCGGGGGGGTTACAAGAGACCCAGTACTTC. The V and J genes are TRBV10-3 and TRBJ2-5; 10 bases fit TRBD2. Germline V gene data show CDR1 as ENHRY and CDR2 as SYGVKD. After removal of 3 bases from V and 2 bases from J, the junction contained 3 bases not matched to a gene. CDR3 length: 15 residues.

The chain uses TRBV7-9 and TRBJ1-3; D is unclear. Trimming pared 1 base from V and 0 bases from J, leaving 7 bases between. Germline loops: CDR1 SEHNR, CDR2 FQNEAQ (reference sequence). The CDR3 totals 15 residues. The CDR3 protein is CASSLDVSSGNTIYF. CDR3 nucleotide sequence: TGTGCCAGCAGCTTAGACGTGAGCTCTGGAAACACCATATATTTT.

This clone came up once. V gene TRBV30 combines with J gene TRBJ1-2; the D gene is possibly TRBD1 (6 bases). CDR1 is GTSNPN and CDR2 is SVGIG in the germline V gene (reference sequence). V was clipped by 4 bases and J by 4 bases, with 22 bases between them. CDR3 length equals 16 residues. The DNA for the CDR3 is TGTGCCTGGATTCCACAGGGAAGGGGATTGAGCTATGGCTACACCTTC. This codes for CAWIPQGRGLSYGYTF.